This T cell receptor (beta chain) was documented in a study of early T cells in non-severe SARS-CoV-2 infection. Background on the study: Sequencing of bulk RNA from unsorted whole blood was done, without chain pairing.

The germline V gene encodes CDR1 DFQATT and CDR2 SNEGSKA (reference sequence). The CDR3 contains 14 residues. Trimming stripped 2 bases from V and 5 bases from J, with 15 bases between. A single record per CDR3 protein comes from TCRdb applying MiXCR to the 5' RACE reads. The sample gives about 30,000 distinct CDR3 sequences, approximately 5.2% of which show up once; around 3.8% is in the top ten. Broader study findings: Matching with VDJdb favored anti-spike CD8 responses (missing private and CD4 specificities).

The table lists this clonotype with a few counts. Its antigen is unidentified. The source of this sequence is an adult who was a healthcare worker with PCR-confirmed SARS-CoV-2 infection or an uninfected control (not recorded which). This chain uses TRBV20-1 with TRBJ2-5, with D perhaps being TRBD1 or TRBD2 (6 bases each). Sequenced: whole blood. Here the CDR3 reads CSARSPGALETQYF. DNA of the CDR3: TGCAGTGCTAGATCGCCGGGGGCTTTGGAGACCCAGTACTTC.